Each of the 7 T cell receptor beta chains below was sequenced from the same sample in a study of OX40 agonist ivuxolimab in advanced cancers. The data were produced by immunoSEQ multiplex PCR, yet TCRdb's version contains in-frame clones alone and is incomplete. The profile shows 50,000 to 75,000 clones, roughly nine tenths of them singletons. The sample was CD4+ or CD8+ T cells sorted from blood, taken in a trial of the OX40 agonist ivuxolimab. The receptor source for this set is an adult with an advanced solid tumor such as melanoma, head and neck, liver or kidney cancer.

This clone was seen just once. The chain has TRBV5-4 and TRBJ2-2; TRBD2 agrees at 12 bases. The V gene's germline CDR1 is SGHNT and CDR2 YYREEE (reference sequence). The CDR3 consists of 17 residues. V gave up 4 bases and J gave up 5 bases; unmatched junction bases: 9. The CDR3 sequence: CASSPSSGGARTGELFF. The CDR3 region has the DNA TGTGCCAGCAGCCCTTCTAGCGGGGGGGCTCGTACCGGGGAGCTGTTTTTT.

CDR3 residues: CASSLSPAGNSGNTIYF. CDR3 in DNA: TGCGCCAGCAGCTTGAGTCCCGCAGGGAACTCTGGAAACACCATATATTTT. The J gene is TRBJ1-3, the V gene TRBV5-1; maybe TRBD1 (5 bases). The ends were cut back, 1 base at V and 0 bases at J, with 14 bases in the middle. The CDR3 has 17 amino acids. Germline-derived CDR1 and CDR2 are SGHRS and YFSETQ.

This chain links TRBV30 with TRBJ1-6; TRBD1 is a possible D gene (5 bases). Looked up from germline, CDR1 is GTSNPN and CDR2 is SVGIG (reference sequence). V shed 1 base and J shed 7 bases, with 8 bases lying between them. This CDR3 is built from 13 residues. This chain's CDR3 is CAWSAAGNSPLHF. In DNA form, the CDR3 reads TGTGCCTGGAGTGCGGCAGGGAATTCACCCCTCCACTTT.

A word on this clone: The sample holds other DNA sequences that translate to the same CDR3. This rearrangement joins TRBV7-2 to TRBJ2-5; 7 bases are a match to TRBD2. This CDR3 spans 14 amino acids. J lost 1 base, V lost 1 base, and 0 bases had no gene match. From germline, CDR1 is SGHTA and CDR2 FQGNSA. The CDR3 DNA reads TGTGCCAGCAGCTTAGGCGGGAGCCAAGAGACCCAGTACTTC. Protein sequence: CASSLGGSQETQYF.

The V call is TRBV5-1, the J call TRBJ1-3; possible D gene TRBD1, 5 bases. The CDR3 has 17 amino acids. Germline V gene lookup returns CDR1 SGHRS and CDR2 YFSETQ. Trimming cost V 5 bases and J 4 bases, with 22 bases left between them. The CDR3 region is CASSRIPGRRGGNTIYF. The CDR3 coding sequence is TGCGCCAGCAGTCGAATTCCGGGACGGCGCGGGGGAAACACCATATATTTT.

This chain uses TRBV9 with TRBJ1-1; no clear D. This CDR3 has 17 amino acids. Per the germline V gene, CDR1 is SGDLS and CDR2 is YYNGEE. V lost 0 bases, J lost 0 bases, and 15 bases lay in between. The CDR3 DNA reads TGTGCCAGCAGCGTAGGTTCGCTGGGGTCCATGAACACTGAAGCTTTCTTT. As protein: CASSVGSLGSMNTEAFF.

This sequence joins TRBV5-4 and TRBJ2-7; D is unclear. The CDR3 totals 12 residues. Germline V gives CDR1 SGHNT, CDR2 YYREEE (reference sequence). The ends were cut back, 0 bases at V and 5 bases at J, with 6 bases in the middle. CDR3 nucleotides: TGTGCCAGCAGCTTGGTCCTCGACGAGCAGTACTTC. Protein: CASSLVLDEQYF.